This T cell receptor (beta chain) derives from a study of CD8+ T cells in alopecia areata. Study in general: Treated patients were given 5 to 10 mg oral tofacitinib twice daily.

Treatment in this sample: oral pan-JAK inhibitor, 5-10 mg twice daily. Lesional scalp punch biopsies and peripheral blood came from alopecia areata patients. Sorting from PBMCs produced CD4+ and CD8+ T cells. Regarding this clone: Its antigen is currently unknown.

Overall study results and limits: Among the top 100, expanded CD8+ clones were significantly decreased by tofacitinib, as was scalp clonality.

Germline V gives CDR1 SGDLS, CDR2 YYNGEE. Deletions cut 6 bases from V and 0 bases from J, with 8 bases between. The CDR3 runs 13 residues. RNA, once extracted, was reverse transcribed into cDNA for use as the sequencing template. TCRdb's copy holds only in-frame clones and misses some; the assay was immunoSEQ multiplex PCR. Of some 100,000 clones in the sample, around 60% were seen once. Sequencing used CD8+ T cells sorted from blood, obtained between weeks 55 and 70, from a patient treated with tofacitinib. The clonotype comes from a human donor with alopecia areata. The chain employs TRBV9 and TRBJ2-3; D is undetermined. The DNA for the CDR3 is TGTGCCAGCAAAAGTGGTAGCACAGATACGCAGTATTTT. Amino acid sequence: CASKSGSTDTQYF.